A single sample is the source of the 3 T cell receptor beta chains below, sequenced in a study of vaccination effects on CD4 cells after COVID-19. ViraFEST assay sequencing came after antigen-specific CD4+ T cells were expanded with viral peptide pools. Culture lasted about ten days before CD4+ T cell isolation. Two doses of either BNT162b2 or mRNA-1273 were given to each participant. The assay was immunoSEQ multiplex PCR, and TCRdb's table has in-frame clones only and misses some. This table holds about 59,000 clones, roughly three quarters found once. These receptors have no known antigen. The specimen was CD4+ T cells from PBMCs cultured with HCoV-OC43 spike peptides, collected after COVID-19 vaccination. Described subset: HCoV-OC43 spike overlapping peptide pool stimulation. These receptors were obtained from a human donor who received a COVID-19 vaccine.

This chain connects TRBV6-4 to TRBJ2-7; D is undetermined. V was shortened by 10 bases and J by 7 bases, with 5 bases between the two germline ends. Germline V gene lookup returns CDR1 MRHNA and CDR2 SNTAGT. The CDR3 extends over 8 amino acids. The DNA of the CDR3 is TGTGCCAAAAGAGAGCAGTACGTC. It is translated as CAKREQYV.

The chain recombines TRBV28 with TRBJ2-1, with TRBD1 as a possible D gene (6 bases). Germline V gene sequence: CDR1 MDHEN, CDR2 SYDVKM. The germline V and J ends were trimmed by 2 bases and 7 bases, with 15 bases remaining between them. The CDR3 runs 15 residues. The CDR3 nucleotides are TGTGCCAGCAGTTTAAGTGTCAGGGGTGGGAATGAGCAGTTCTTC. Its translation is CASSLSVRGGNEQFF.

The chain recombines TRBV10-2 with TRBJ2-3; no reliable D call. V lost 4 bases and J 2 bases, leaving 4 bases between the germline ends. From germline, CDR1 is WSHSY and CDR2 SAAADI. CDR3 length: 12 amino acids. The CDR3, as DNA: TGCGCCAGCAGTGCAATCACAGATACGCAGTATTTT. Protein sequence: CASSAITDTQYF.